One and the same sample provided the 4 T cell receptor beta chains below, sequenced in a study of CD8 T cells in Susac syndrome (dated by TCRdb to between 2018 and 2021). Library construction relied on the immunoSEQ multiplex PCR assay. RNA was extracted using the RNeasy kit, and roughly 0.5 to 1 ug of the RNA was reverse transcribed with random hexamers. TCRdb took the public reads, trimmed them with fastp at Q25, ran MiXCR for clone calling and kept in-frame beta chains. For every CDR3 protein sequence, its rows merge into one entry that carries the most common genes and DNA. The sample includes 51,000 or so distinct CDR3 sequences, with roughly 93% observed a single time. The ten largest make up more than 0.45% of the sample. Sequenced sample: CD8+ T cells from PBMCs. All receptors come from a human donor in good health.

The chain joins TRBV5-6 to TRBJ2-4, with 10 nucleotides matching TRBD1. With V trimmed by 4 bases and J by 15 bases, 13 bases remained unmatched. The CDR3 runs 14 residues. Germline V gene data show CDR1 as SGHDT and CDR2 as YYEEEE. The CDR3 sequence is CASSALPGQGFSYF. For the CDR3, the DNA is TGTGCCAGCAGCGCTCTCCCGGGACAGGGGTTTTCGTACTTC. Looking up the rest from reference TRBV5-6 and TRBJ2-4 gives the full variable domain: DAGVTQSPTHLIKTRGQQVTLRCSPKSGHDTVSWYQQALGQGPQFIFQYYEEEERQRGNFPDRFSGHQFPNYSSELNVNALLLGDSALYLCASSALPGQGFSYFGAGTRLSVL.

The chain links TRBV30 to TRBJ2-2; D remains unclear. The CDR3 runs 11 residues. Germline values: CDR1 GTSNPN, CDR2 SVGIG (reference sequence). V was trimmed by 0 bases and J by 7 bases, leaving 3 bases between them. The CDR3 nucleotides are TGTGCCTGGAGTGTAATCGGGGAGCTGTTTTTT. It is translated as CAWSVIGELFF.

The CDR3 sequence: CASSIVVALNQPQHF. The CDR3 DNA reads as TGTGCCAGTAGTATAGTGGTGGCACTTAATCAGCCCCAGCATTTT. The rearrangement uses TRBV19 and TRBJ1-5, with no clear D. V dropped 1 base and J dropped 4 bases, with 11 bases sitting between them. This CDR3 region has 15 residues. Germline V gene data show CDR1 as LNHDA and CDR2 as SQIVND (reference sequence).

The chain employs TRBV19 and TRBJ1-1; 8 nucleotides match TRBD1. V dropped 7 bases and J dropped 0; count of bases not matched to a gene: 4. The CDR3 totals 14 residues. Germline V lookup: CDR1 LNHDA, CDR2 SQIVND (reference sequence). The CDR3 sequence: CASIEDRVNTEAFF. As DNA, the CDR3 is TGTGCCAGTATCGAGGACAGGGTGAACACTGAAGCTTTCTTT. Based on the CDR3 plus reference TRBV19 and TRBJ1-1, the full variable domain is DGGITQSPKYLFRKEGQNVTLSCEQNLNHDAMYWYRQDPGQGLRLIYYSQIVNDFQKGDIAEGYSVSREKKESFPLTVTSAQKNPTAFYLCASIEDRVNTEAFFGQGTRLTVV.